This T cell receptor beta chain was sequenced during a study of T cell repertoires in cytomegalovirus infection (dated by TCRdb to between 2018 and 2020). At the level of the whole study: Donor HLA type was relevant to the analysis, because carriage of CMV infection together with the matching HLA type was indicated by public TCR beta signatures.

Broad study findings and their caveats: The ex vivo response was dominated by HLA-C-restricted CMV-specific TCR beta clonotypes, and the single most frequent clonotype in two of eight donors was supplied by these HLA-C-restricted clonotypes. Carriers of CMV infection plus the relevant HLA type were discriminated by the cumulative frequency of public TCR beta family members in the study cohort and in an independent 352-donor cohort.

As concerns this clonotype: The antigen it recognizes is unknown. No per-base quality is available; no much larger clone lies one base away.

The instrument given in TCRdb is Illumina HiSeq 1500. Using fastp at Q25 and MiXCR, TCRdb reprocessed the public reads and kept productive beta chains. Each record represents a unique CDR3 protein, reported with the most common genes and DNA among its rows. This sample lists roughly 150,000 distinct CDR3 sequences; around a quarter were detected once. Clones ranked in the top ten supply about a tenth of the sample. What was sequenced was PBMCs. The sequence came from a human donor in good health (CMV status not recorded). Some clones in this sample may be carry-over from other donors' samples.

The CDR3 protein is CASSRNPGGQETQYF. The DNA sequence is as follows: TGTGCCAGCAGCCGAAACCCAGGGGGCCAAGAGACCCAGTACTTC. In this chain, TRBV14 is recombined with TRBJ2-5, and TRBD1 aligns with 7 junction nucleotides. There are 15 amino acids in the CDR3, from cysteine to phenylalanine inclusive. The retained sequence is limited to the CDR3, 45 bases, with the frame set at the first base. The germline V gene specifies SGHDN as CDR1 and FVKESK as CDR2. The V end gives up 4 bases and the J end 1 base, leaving 6 bases in the junction not matched to a gene.